This passage covers 11 T cell receptor beta chains from one sample sequenced in a study of metastatic and nonmetastatic thyroid tumors. There were no patients who had received any treatment before thyroid surgery. TCRdb re-clonotyped the PCR reads via MiXCR. Altogether fewer than 25,000 clones are present, more than 12% being singletons, with the ten largest covering roughly 15%. The sample taken for sequencing was tumor tissue. The source is a female donor with papillary thyroid cancer or a benign thyroid nodule (not recorded which). Some clones in this sample may be carry-over from other donors' samples.

This clone was recorded at least ten times. The J gene is TRBJ2-2, the V gene TRBV20-1, with a possible D match to TRBD2 (6 bases). The CDR3 is 14 residues long. The germline V gene has CDR1 DFQATT and CDR2 SNEGSKA (reference sequence). The V gene lost 3 bases and the J gene lost 7 bases, with 15 bases spanning the gap. The CDR3 DNA reads as TGCAGTGCTAGTGGGGACTCGAAGGGCGGGGAGCTGTTTTTT. It is translated as CSASGDSKGGELFF.

The chain combines TRBV20-1 with TRBJ1-1; D is undetermined. Germline CDR1 DFQATT, CDR2 SNEGSKA (reference sequence). This CDR3 is 12 amino acids long. V was cut by 0 bases and J by 6 bases, with 8 bases left in between. The CDR3 loop reads CSARDQSPEAFF. The CDR3, as DNA: TGCAGTGCTAGAGACCAGAGCCCTGAAGCTTTCTTT.

V and J are TRBV12-3 or TRBV12-4 and TRBJ2-7, with TRBD2 matching over 7 bases. The V gene end was trimmed by 6 bases and the J gene end by 9 bases; junction bases not matched to a gene: 17. This CDR3 has 15 residues. DNA of the CDR3: TGTGCCAGCAGATCCTATAGCGGGTCGCCGGAGGGGCAGTACTTC. Its protein product is CASRSYSGSPEGQYF.

The V and J genes are TRBV7-2 and TRBJ2-3, with 10 bases matching TRBD2. The CDR3 has 19 residues. Losses at the gene ends were 5 bases for V and 4 bases for J; bases not matched to a gene: 18. Germline-derived CDR1 and CDR2 are SGHTA and FQGNSA. CDR3 sequence reads: CASSAPGCWTSGGADTQYF. The CDR3 DNA is TGTGCCAGCAGCGCCCCCGGGTGTTGGACTAGCGGTGGGGCAGATACGCAGTATTTT. The full variable domain, with the rest looked up from reference TRBV7-2 and TRBJ2-3, is GAGVSQSPSNKVTEKGKDVELRCDPISGHTALYWYRQSLGQGLEFLIYFQGNSAPDKSGLPSDRFSAERTGGSVSTLTIQRTQQEDSAVYLCASSAPGCWTSGGADTQYFGPGTRLTVL.

In its sample, this clone was seen many times. One base away lies a much larger clone, so this may be a sequencing read error. The identical CDR3 is also encoded by other nucleotide sequences in the sample. The rearrangement uses TRBV4-2 and TRBJ1-2; D uncertain. Germline CDR1 is LGHNA and CDR2 is YNFKEQ. Trimming removed 0 bases at V and 8 bases at J, with 16 bases between. The CDR3 contains 15 residues. The CDR3 spells CASSQDRDLRTGYTF. Here the CDR3 DNA reads TGTGCCAGCAGCCAAGACAGAGACCTTAGGACCGGCTACACCTTC.

This clone is medium-sized by share. V gene TRBV11-1 combines with J gene TRBJ2-2; D is unclear. V was trimmed by 1 base and J by 5 bases, leaving 14 bases between them. CDR3 size: 16 residues. In germline, CDR1 is SGHAT, CDR2 FQDESV (reference sequence). As DNA, the CDR3 is TGTGCCAGCAGCTTAGGTTCCGGACGCTTGACCGGGGAGCTGTTTTTT. This sequence encodes CASSLGSGRLTGELFF. The variable domain in full, completed from reference TRBV11-1 and TRBJ2-2, reads EAEVAQSPRYKITEKSQAVAFWCDPISGHATLYWYRQILGQGPELLVQFQDESVVDDSQLPKDRFSAERLKGVDSTLKIQPAELGDSAMYLCASSLGSGRLTGELFFGEGSRLTVL.

This clone was counted ten times or more. The rearrangement uses TRBV2 and TRBJ1-6, with 7 positions matching TRBD1. The CDR3 covers 14 residues. Unmatched junction bases numbered 4, after V lost 6 bases and J lost 5 bases. Germline CDR1 reads SNHLY; CDR2 reads FYNNEI. CDR3 nucleotide sequence: TGTGCCAGCAGACCTACAGGGGATAATTCACCCCTCCACTTT. It codes for CASRPTGDNSPLHF.

A single count supports this clone. The rearrangement links TRBV27 to TRBJ2-5; D is possibly TRBD1 (5 bases). This CDR3 has 13 residues. Germline CDR1 and CDR2: MNHEY and SMNVEV (reference sequence). Trimming took 5 bases from V and 5 from J, leaving 12 bases between them. CDR3 residues: CASSIRDRETQYF. The CDR3, as DNA: TGTGCCAGCAGTATCAGGGATAGGGAGACCCAGTACTTC.

This clone was counted at least ten times. For the CDR3, the DNA is TGTGCCAGCAGTGAAGGGGGAGATAGATATGGCTACACCTTC. Protein sequence: CASSEGGDRYGYTF. The chain couples TRBV6-1 to TRBJ1-2, with D unresolved. CDR1 and CDR2 from the germline V gene are MNHNS and SASEGT. This CDR3 spans 14 amino acids. Deletions cut 1 base from V and 5 bases from J, with 11 bases between.

Ten or more counts support this clone. The rearrangement uses TRBV12-3 or TRBV12-4 and TRBJ2-3; perhaps TRBD1 as D (6 bases). This CDR3 contains 15 residues. V shed 9 bases and J shed 2 bases, with 18 bases lying between them. DNA of the CDR3: TGTGCCAGTGGAACCGGGACATTCGACACAGATACGCAGTATTTT. Residues: CASGTGTFDTDTQYF.

This clone occurred many times. The V gene is TRBV15, the J gene TRBJ2-1; 8 bases fit TRBD2. With 4 bases clipped from V and 8 bases from J, the junction kept 16 bases outside the gene matches. Germline CDR1 and CDR2: LNHNV and YYDKDF (reference sequence). The CDR3 is made up of 17 amino acids. The CDR3 nucleotides read TGTGCCACCAGCAAAGCCCTCGTCGGGGGGGCTCGGGATGAGCAGTTCTTC. Translation gives CATSKALVGGARDEQFF.